This TCR beta chain was sequenced during a study of blood T cell repertoires in COVID-19. Method: immunoSEQ multiplex PCR; TCRdb's copy keeps in-frame clones and lacks some. Seen here are about 170,000 clones, roughly 70% observed once, and the top ten hold less than 3%. Germline CDR1 and CDR2: GTSNPN and SVGIG (reference sequence). Trimming removed 0 bases from V and 8 bases from J, with 8 bases in between. This CDR3 contains 13 residues. Sequenced: peripheral blood. This sequence was found in an elderly woman with acute or convalescent COVID-19. This chain joins TRBV30 and TRBJ1-6; D not resolved. CDR3: CAWSVVTDSPLHF. DNA of the CDR3: TGTGCCTGGAGTGTTGTAACGGATTCACCCCTCCACTTT.